This TCR beta chain appears in the sequencing data of a study of T cells in Graves' hyperthyroidism and ophthalmopathy. RNA transcripts provided the source from which TCR beta CDR3 regions were amplified. First-round RT-PCR with HTBI primers amplified the TCR CDR3 region. TCRdb independently ran MiXCR on the multiplex PCR reads; one entry per CDR3 protein. This table holds fewer than 300,000 distinct CDR3 sequences, less than 30% found once. Deletions cut 4 bases from V and 2 bases from J, with 14 bases between. This CDR3 region has 15 residues. From germline, CDR1 is MNHNS and CDR2 SASEGT. This clonotype was seen many times.

This TCR derives from a middle-aged man with Graves' hyperthyroidism that later progressed to Graves' ophthalmopathy. Sequencing was carried out using blood. The genes are TRBV6-1 and TRBJ2-5; D possibly matches TRBD1 or TRBD2 (6 bases each). CDR3 DNA: TGTGCCAGCAGTGGAGGGGGGCGCCTACAAGAGACCCAGTACTTC. It yields the protein CASSGGGRLQETQYF.